This TCR beta chain stems from a study of blood T cell repertoires in COVID-19 (dated by TCRdb to 2020 to 2022). Regarding the study in general: Samples from collaborators originated in the United States, Italy and Spain and spanned both the acute and convalescent phases of COVID-19. HLA class I and class II types, where available, came from metadata supplied by the sample provider rather than from assay-based typing. The dataset comprised deeply sampled blood TCRbeta repertoires from subjects exposed to, actively infected with, or recovered from COVID-19. The repertoires were released in a freely available public database meant as a resource for research on the immune response to SARS-CoV-2. The prospective study material was composed of cDNA or gDNA derived from T cells, B-cell-depleted T cells, or PBMCs. A de-identified subject ID, COVID-19 status, age in years and sex were almost always included in the sample metadata. The samples were drawn from two sources: the first 160 participants of the ongoing ImmuneRACE study, and about 1,300 subjects contributed by 6 global collaborators.

In the case of this clone: What this receptor recognizes is not known. There are no base qualities to consult, and no much larger clone falls within one base.

The immunoSEQ Assay, a bias-controlled multiplex PCR, was used to amplify TCRbeta CDR3 regions from genomic DNA. In the paper's pipeline: Within the assay, amplification of reference gene primers was used to estimate how many nucleated cells each sample contained. Sequence reads were collapsed and filtered to measure the absolute abundance of every unique TCRbeta CDR3 rearrangement. Productive Simpson clonality was computed per sample as the square root of Simpson's diversity index over productive rearrangements. TCRdb mirrors the immuneACCESS table, restricted to in-frame sequences. Some clones are absent from its copies; in checked studies, under half trace to an unresolved V gene, and the reason for the others is unknown. The V and J calls and clone size were taken over from that table, and D and trimming were inferred from the DNA. The sample table shows fewer than 150,000 clones, and approximately 85% are seen once. Of the sample, 4.3% falls within the top ten clones.

Points the paper makes about the study in general: The quantity of clinical and demographic metadata differed by source and by participant and was supplied without curation.

The CDR3 numbers 14 residues from cysteine through phenylalanine. The kept DNA is CDR3 alone, 42 bases in frame from the first base. CDR1 and CDR2, per the germline V gene, are SGHTA and FQGNSA. V was cut back by 1 base and J by 6 bases, leaving a gap of 10 bases between them. Each collaborating institution followed its own protocols to collect whole blood in K2EDTA tubes. Collaborator samples were shipped for TCRbeta analysis as frozen whole blood, isolated PBMCs, or DNA extracted from either sample type. The receptor was isolated from a human donor in a cohort sampled during active COVID-19. Sequences were obtained from peripheral blood. The V gene is TRBV7-2 and the J gene is TRBJ2-1, with no reliable assignment of the D segment. The DNA sequence follows: TGTGCCAGCAGCTTAGATGGCCAGGCCAATGAGCAGTTCTTC. Translated, it reads CASSLDGQANEQFF.